This T cell receptor (beta chain) originates from a study of spatial heterogeneity in lung cancer. Study overall: The count of detected beta-chain sequences consistently exceeded that of alpha-chain sequences.

The V gene's germline CDR1 is MDHEN and CDR2 SYDVKM. CDR3 size: 19 residues. Trimming took off 6 bases at V and 0 bases at J, with 24 bases between the two ends. TCRdb passed the 5' RACE reads through MiXCR, listing each CDR3 protein once. The table shows approximately 52,000 distinct CDR3 sequences, with approximately 5.3% occurring only once. Time point reported: sample taken at primary tumor resection. This clonotype was recorded many times. This sample comprised PBMCs, obtained at surgery. This chain connects TRBV28 to TRBJ2-1; D possibly corresponds to TRBD2 (6 bases). This TCR was sampled from a male donor with early-stage non-small cell lung cancer. The CDR3 DNA reads TGTGCCAGCAGCTCCGGGTGGGGGGAGCGGATCAGCTCCTACAATGAGCAGTTCTTC. Protein product: CASSSGWGERISSYNEQFF.